Shown below are 2 T cell receptor beta chains from a single sample sequenced in a study of T-cell memory formation after mild COVID-19. TCRdb re-called the 5' RACE reads through MiXCR, storing one row per CDR3 protein. In the table there are over 55,000 distinct CDR3 sequences, 9.5% of which are singletons. Sequencing input: PBMCs or a T cell subset sorted from them (not recorded which). The receptors come from a man between 18 and 35 years old who had mild COVID-19 (a few samples of this study predate the infection). Cell type and time point are not known.

This clonotype was seen many times. The V call is TRBV5-1, the J call TRBJ2-1, with 13 positions matching TRBD2. The CDR3 consists of 14 residues. V trimming: 3 bases; J trimming: 10 bases; junction bases outside the gene matches: 4. CDR1 and CDR2 (germline): SGHRS, YFSETQ. The CDR3 DNA sequence: TGCGCCAGCAGCTCTACTAGCGGGGGGGCAGAGCAGTTCTTC. Its translation: CASSSTSGGAEQFF.

The chain joins TRBV2 to TRBJ2-3, with TRBD1 as a possible D gene (5 bases). There are 15 residues in the CDR3. The V end lost 6 bases, the J end lost 5 bases, and 18 bases lay between the germline ends. CDR1 and CDR2 (germline): SNHLY, FYNNEI. CDR3 sequence reads: CASSLDGRGLDTQYF. The CDR3 DNA follows: TGTGCCAGCAGCCTCGACGGAAGGGGCTTAGATACGCAGTATTTT. The variable domain in full, with the rest retrieved from reference TRBV2 and TRBJ2-3, is EPEVTQTPSHQVTQMGQEVILRCVPISNHLYFYWYRQILGQKVEFLVSFYNNEISEKSEIFDDQFSVERPDGSNFTLKIRSTKLEDSAMYFCASSLDGRGLDTQYFGPGTRLTVL.